These 25 T cell receptor beta chains originate from one sample sequenced in a study of cytomegalovirus exposure and HLA in healthy donors (dated by TCRdb to the late 2010s). Libraries came from the immunoSEQ multiplex PCR assay. The multiplex PCR relied on a mix of 60 forward primers for TCR Vbeta segments and 13 reverse primers for TCR Jbeta segments. The immuneACCESS repertoire file appears here via TCRdb, limited to in-frame rearrangements. These files lack a portion of the clones; in checked studies, under half of the deficit traces to unresolved V genes, and the cause of the others is not known. Present in this sample are some 200,000 clones, roughly 80% of which were seen just once. The top ten clonotypes cover around 16% of the sample. The material sequenced was PBMCs. The receptors originated from a man in his forties in good health and CMV-seronegative.

This clone was seen only once. The gene calls are TRBV6-1 and TRBJ1-1, with no clear D. The CDR3 has 13 residues. The ends were cut back, 10 bases at V and 0 bases at J, with 12 bases in the middle. From germline, CDR1 is MNHNS and CDR2 SASEGT. CDR3 sequence: CATLVGLNTEAFF. Here the CDR3 DNA reads TGTGCCACCCTAGTTGGCCTGAACACTGAAGCTTTCTTT.

The rearrangement uses TRBV7-8 and TRBJ2-5; 12 positions match TRBD2. The germline gives CDR1 SGHVS, CDR2 FQNEAQ. Trimming took 4 bases from V and 0 from J; bases not matched to a gene: 9. This CDR3 contains 18 residues. The CDR3: CASSWGLAGGLYQETQYF. The CDR3 DNA is TGTGCCAGCAGCTGGGGGCTAGCGGGGGGGCTATACCAAGAGACCCAGTACTTC.

The V and J genes are TRBV10-3 and TRBJ2-7, with 7 bases that match TRBD1. Germline CDR1 reads ENHRY; CDR2 reads SYGVKD. The V segment lost 6 bases and the J segment 7 bases; nucleotides outside the gene matches: 15. This CDR3 is built from 15 residues. The CDR3: CAISRPGTATKEQYF. The CDR3 nucleotides read TGTGCCATCAGCCGCCCTGGGACAGCGACTAAGGAGCAGTACTTC.

The chain employs TRBV10-3 and TRBJ1-1; D call uncertain. Germline V CDR1 and CDR2: ENHRY, SYGVKD. Trimming left V 2 bases short and J 5 bases short, with 9 bases between. The CDR3 consists of 13 residues. This chain's CDR3 is CAISEGDGTEAFF. In nucleotides, the CDR3 is TGTGCCATCAGTGAGGGAGACGGAACTGAAGCTTTCTTT.

The chain employs TRBV27 and TRBJ1-2; the match to TRBD1 covers 10 bases. V was clipped by 5 bases and J by 6 bases; unmatched bases: 6. The germline V gene has CDR1 MNHEY and CDR2 SMNVEV (reference sequence). CDR3 length equals 14 residues. As DNA, the CDR3 is TGTGCCAGCAGTGCCTCGACAGGGGGCCATGGCTACACCTTC. It specifies CASSASTGGHGYTF.

The chain is built from TRBV7-7 and TRBJ2-2, with TRBD1 as a possible D gene (5 bases). Germline V CDR1 and CDR2: SSHAT, FNYEAQ (reference sequence). Trimming removed 5 bases at V and 3 bases at J, with 13 bases between. The CDR3 covers 15 residues. CDR3 coding DNA: TGTGCCAGCAGCCTCTTAGGGGCCCACACCGGGGAGCTGTTTTTT. It codes for CASSLLGAHTGELFF. The full variable domain, its missing parts supplied by reference TRBV7-7 and TRBJ2-2, is GAGVSQSPRYKVTKRGQDVTLRCDPISSHATLYWYQQALGQGPEFLTYFNYEAQPDKSGLPSDRFSAERPEGSISTLTIQRTEQRDSAMYRCASSLLGAHTGELFFGEGSRLTVL.

This sequence joins TRBV19 and TRBJ1-2, with TRBD1 matching 8 bases. J lost 4 bases, V lost 5 bases, and 15 bases had no gene match. CDR1 LNHDA and CDR2 SQIVND come from the germline V gene (reference sequence). The CDR3 covers 17 residues. The CDR3 DNA follows: TGTGCCAGTAGTCCCGGCAGGGGGCGTAATGTGGGCTATGGCTACACCTTC. This translates into CASSPGRGRNVGYGYTF.

The CDR3 sequence: CASRVGQGGTEAFF. In nucleotides, the CDR3 is TGTGCCAGCAGGGTGGGACAGGGGGGGACTGAAGCTTTCTTT. The gene calls are TRBV6-5 and TRBJ1-1, with 11 bases aligning to TRBD1. From germline, CDR1 is MNHEY and CDR2 SVGAGI. Unmatched junction bases numbered 5, after V lost 6 bases and J lost 5 bases. The CDR3 consists of 14 residues.

This clone occurred once. J is TRBJ2-7 and V is TRBV7-2; the D gene is possibly TRBD2 (5 bases). The CDR3 sequence is 13 residues long. Trimming left V 2 bases short and J 7 bases short, with 12 bases between. CDR1 SGHTA and CDR2 FQGNSA come from the germline V gene. In DNA form, the CDR3 reads TGTGCCAGCAGCTTAATGCGGCCGGGAGAGCAGTACTTC. This encodes CASSLMRPGEQYF.

The chain combines TRBV5-4 with TRBJ2-2; 10 bases line up with TRBD1. Germline CDR1 SGHNT, CDR2 YYREEE (reference sequence). This CDR3 has 15 residues. The V and J ends lost 4 bases and 3 bases, in that order; junction bases with no gene match: 3. CDR3 sequence reads: CASSLGQGDTGELFF. CDR3 in DNA: TGTGCCAGCAGCCTCGGACAGGGGGACACCGGGGAGCTGTTTTTT.

The chain carries TRBV9 and TRBJ2-1; the match to TRBD2 covers 8 bases. With V trimmed by 2 bases and J by 0 bases, 1 base remained unmatched. Per germline, CDR1 SGDLS and CDR2 YYNGEE. This CDR3 region has 15 residues. In DNA, the CDR3 is TGTGCCAGCAGCGTCACTAGCGGCTCCTACAATGAGCAGTTCTTC. As protein: CASSVTSGSYNEQFF.

This chain uses TRBV14 with TRBJ2-7, with a tentative D call TRBD2 (6 bases). Germline V lookup: CDR1 SGHDN, CDR2 FVKESK. The germline V and J ends were trimmed by 3 bases and 7 bases, with 16 bases remaining between them. The CDR3 has 14 amino acids. The CDR3 bases are TGTGCCAGCAGCCAGCCTTCCTTGGGGGGAGAGCAGTACTTC. Translating it yields CASSQPSLGGEQYF.

The chain combines TRBV6-5 with TRBJ2-7, with TRBD1 identical over 7 bases. CDR3 length equals 14 residues. Germline trimming cut 5 bases from V and 3 bases from J; bases unmatched to any gene: 7. Germline CDR1 MNHEY, CDR2 SVGAGI. DNA for the CDR3: TGTGCCAGCAGTAGGTTCGGGACAGACTACGAGCAGTACTTC. It specifies CASSRFGTDYEQYF.

The chain joins TRBV7-3 to TRBJ2-5, with D tentatively TRBD2 (5 bases). Per the germline V gene, CDR1 is SGHTA and CDR2 is FQGTGA. The CDR3 consists of 15 residues. V lost 5 bases and J 7 bases, leaving 20 bases between the germline ends. The CDR3 DNA reads as TGTGCCAGCAGCCCGTTTATAAGTAGCGCGGCGACCCAGTACTTC. It yields the protein CASSPFISSAATQYF. Complete variable domain (other parts from reference TRBV7-3 and TRBJ2-5): GAGVSQTPSNKVTEKGKYVELRCDPISGHTALYWYRQSLGQGPEFLIYFQGTGAADDSGLPNDRFFAVRPEGSVSTLKIQRTERGDSAVYLCASSPFISSAATQYFGPGTRLLVL.

The DNA for the CDR3 is TGCAGCGTAAAGACAGGGACAAACACCGGGGAGCTGTTTTTT. The encoded protein is CSVKTGTNTGELFF. The rearrangement links TRBV29-1 to TRBJ2-2; TRBD1 matches 7 bases. Germline loops: CDR1 SQVTM, CDR2 ANQGSEA. The CDR3 consists of 14 residues. Trimming at V came to 6 bases and at J to 2 bases, leaving 6 bases not matched to a gene.

The V gene is TRBV5-5, the J gene TRBJ1-5, with D perhaps TRBD1 (5 bases). The germline gives CDR1 SGHKS, CDR2 YYEKEE (reference sequence). V was cut by 7 bases and J by 5 bases, with 10 bases left in between. The CDR3 loop spans 12 amino acids. The CDR3 nucleotides read TGTGCCAGCTCGCCGGGGGATCAGCCCCAGCATTTT. This codes for CASSPGDQPQHF.

The chain links TRBV19 to TRBJ2-1; D perhaps matches TRBD2 (7 bases). CDR3 size: 15 residues. In germline, CDR1 is LNHDA, CDR2 SQIVND (reference sequence). V gave up 3 bases and J gave up 3 bases, with 12 bases separating them. Here the CDR3 reads CASSIRGAGYNEQFF. The CDR3 coding sequence is TGTGCCAGTAGTATTCGGGGGGCCGGCTACAATGAGCAGTTCTTC.

To note about this clone: The sample carries other DNA sequences with the same CDR3. This chain links TRBV28 with TRBJ2-7; 14 bases are a match to TRBD2. The CDR3 totals 15 residues. V shed 6 bases and J 2 bases; nucleotides not matched to a gene: 3. Germline-derived CDR1 and CDR2 are MDHEN and SYDVKM. CDR3 in DNA: TGTGCCAGCAGCCCGGGACTAGCGGGAGCCTACGAGCAGTACTTC. Its protein is CASSPGLAGAYEQYF.

The chain employs TRBV6-5 and TRBJ1-1; no firm D call. The germline V gene encodes CDR1 MNHEY and CDR2 SVGAGI. V lost 4 bases and J lost 6, with 15 bases in between. The length of the CDR3 is 14 residues. The CDR3 reads CASSSGSPAAEAFF. Here the CDR3 DNA reads TGTGCCAGCAGTTCCGGGTCCCCGGCGGCTGAAGCTTTCTTT.

V usage is TRBV7-2 and J usage is TRBJ2-5, with 10 bases lining up with TRBD1. CDR3 length: 16 residues. Trimming took 5 bases from V and 5 from J; bases not matched to a gene: 11. The germline V gene has CDR1 SGHTA and CDR2 FQGNSA. The CDR3 DNA reads as TGTGCCAGCAGCGCCAGACAGGGGGCGATCGCCGAGACCCAGTACTTC. The encoded protein is CASSARQGAIAETQYF.

The sample holds one count of this clone. This chain uses TRBV6-5 with TRBJ2-3; D is undetermined. This CDR3 comprises 14 residues. CDR1 MNHEY and CDR2 SVGAGI come from the germline V gene. The V end was cut by 3 bases, the J end by 0 bases, with 7 bases between. This CDR3 reads CASSYSTSTDTQYF. The CDR3 region has the DNA TGTGCCAGCAGTTATAGCACCAGCACAGATACGCAGTATTTT.

The chain carries TRBV6-5 and TRBJ2-5; TRBD2 aligns across 9 bases. The CDR3 contains 14 residues. Germline-derived CDR1 and CDR2 are MNHEY and SVGAGI. Germline trimming cut 10 bases from V and 7 bases from J; bases unmatched to any gene: 13. CDR3 residues: CATLPGGGVRTQYF. CDR3 sequence (DNA): TGTGCCACACTCCCAGGCGGGGGGGTCCGGACCCAGTACTTC.

V usage is TRBV19 and J usage is TRBJ1-5, with D uncertain. V lost 1 base, J lost 3 bases, and 4 bases lay in between. This CDR3 has 13 residues. Per the germline V gene, CDR1 is LNHDA and CDR2 is SQIVND (reference sequence). CDR3 coding DNA: TGTGCCAGTAGTATAGTCGTCAATCAGCCCCAGCATTTT. Protein product: CASSIVVNQPQHF.

This chain connects TRBV5-1 to TRBJ2-7, with TRBD2 as a possible D gene (5 bases). V was shortened by 2 bases and J by 5 bases, with 14 bases between the two germline ends. The CDR3 covers 14 residues. CDR1 and CDR2 (germline): SGHRS, YFSETQ. The CDR3 nucleotides read TGCGCCAGCAGCTTTGGGCAGGCGGGCAACGAGCAGTACTTC. Translated: CASSFGQAGNEQYF. The full variable domain, completed using reference TRBV5-1 and TRBJ2-7, is KAGVTQTPRYLIKTRGQQVTLSCSPISGHRSVSWYQQTPGQGLQFLFEYFSETQRNKGNFPGRFSGRQFSNSRSEMNVSTLELGDSALYLCASSFGQAGNEQYFGPGTRLTVT.

On this clone: Other DNA sequences in this sample translate to the same CDR3. V gene TRBV30 combines with J gene TRBJ2-7; 8 bases align to TRBD1. The CDR3 runs to 13 residues. Trimming cost V 2 bases and J 3 bases; bases outside gene matches: 3. Germline CDR1 and CDR2: GTSNPN and SVGIG (reference sequence). CDR3 sequence reads: CAWSPGQGYEQYF. The CDR3 DNA is TGTGCCTGGAGTCCCGGACAGGGCTACGAGCAGTACTTC.